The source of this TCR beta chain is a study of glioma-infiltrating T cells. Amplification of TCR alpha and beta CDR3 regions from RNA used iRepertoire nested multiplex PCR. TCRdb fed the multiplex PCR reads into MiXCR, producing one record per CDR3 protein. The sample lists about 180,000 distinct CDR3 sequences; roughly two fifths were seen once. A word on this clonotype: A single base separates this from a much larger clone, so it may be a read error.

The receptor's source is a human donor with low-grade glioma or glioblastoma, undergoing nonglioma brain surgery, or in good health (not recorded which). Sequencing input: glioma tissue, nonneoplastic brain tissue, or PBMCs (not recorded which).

The CDR3 sequence: CSARVEVGKQFF. CDR3 coding DNA: TGCAGTGCTAGGGTCGAGGTAGGAAAGCAGTTCTTC. The J gene is TRBJ2-1, the V gene TRBV20-1, with D unresolved. Germline V gene sequence: CDR1 DFQATT, CDR2 SNEGSKA (reference sequence). V dropped 3 bases and J dropped 11 bases, with 14 bases sitting between them. The CDR3 is 12 residues long.